The 21 T cell receptor beta chains below all came from one sample that was sequenced in a study of blood T cell repertoires in COVID-19. The protocol was immunoSEQ multiplex PCR, while the TCRdb copy is restricted to in-frame clones and leaves out a portion. The repertoire holds roughly 250,000 clones, around 90% seen once, with approximately 7.5% in the top ten. Sequencing was carried out using peripheral blood. The receptors shown here come from a man aged 55 to 69 who had recovered from COVID-19.

This rearrangement joins TRBV24-1 to TRBJ2-7; 9 bases map to TRBD1. J gave up 2 bases and V 1 base, and 5 bases lay outside the gene matches. Germline values: CDR1 KGHDR, CDR2 SFDVKD. This CDR3 has 16 amino acids. The CDR3, as DNA: TGTGCCACCAGTGATTTCGGGACAGGGTCTCCCTACGAGCAGTACTTC. It is translated as CATSDFGTGSPYEQYF.

This clone was seen a single time. This chain connects TRBV2 to TRBJ1-5, with 9 bases lining up with TRBD1. Unmatched junction bases numbered 6, after V lost 6 bases and J lost 3 bases. This CDR3 is built from 15 residues. Germline-derived CDR1 and CDR2 are SNHLY and FYNNEI. The CDR3 coding sequence is TGTGCCAGCAGGCGGGACAGGGCGTTCAATCAGCCCCAGCATTTT. Its translation is CASRRDRAFNQPQHF.

This clone appeared once. V is TRBV5-5 and J is TRBJ2-7, with 14 bases aligning to TRBD2. The CDR3 runs to 15 residues. Germline values: CDR1 SGHKS, CDR2 YYEKEE (reference sequence). Unmatched junction bases numbered 6, after V lost 4 bases and J lost 6 bases. The CDR3 region is CASSGTSGGLSEQYF. The CDR3 DNA is TGTGCCAGCAGCGGGACTAGCGGGGGTCTTAGCGAGCAGTACTTC.

The V and J genes are TRBV6-5 and TRBJ2-1, with TRBD2 identical over 12 bases. Looked up from germline, CDR1 is MNHEY and CDR2 is SVGAGI. This CDR3 is built from 12 residues. V was pared by 6 bases and J by 13 bases, with 4 bases of the junction left unmatched. CDR3 DNA: TGTGCCAGCAGGACTAGCGGGGGCACTCAGTTCTTC. It is translated as CASRTSGGTQFF.

The chain has TRBV19 and TRBJ2-2; 12 bases are shared with TRBD2. V lost 4 bases, J lost 4 bases, and 4 bases stayed unmatched. This CDR3 spans 16 amino acids. Germline V gene sequence: CDR1 LNHDA, CDR2 SQIVND (reference sequence). The CDR3 is CASSTGLAGITGELFF. As DNA, the CDR3 is TGTGCCAGTAGTACTGGACTAGCGGGGATCACCGGGGAGCTGTTTTTT. Based on the CDR3 plus reference TRBV19 and TRBJ2-2, the full variable domain is DGGITQSPKYLFRKEGQNVTLSCEQNLNHDAMYWYRQDPGQGLRLIYYSQIVNDFQKGDIAEGYSVSREKKESFPLTVTSAQKNPTAFYLCASSTGLAGITGELFFGEGSRLTVL.

V and J are TRBV5-1 and TRBJ2-3; TRBD2 matches at 10 bases. The CDR3 length is 16 residues. V shed 3 bases, J shed 2 bases, and the junction held 6 bases outside the gene matches. Germline V gene sequence: CDR1 SGHRS, CDR2 YFSETQ. The CDR3 loop reads CASSSRTSGHTDTQYF. The DNA for the CDR3 is TGCGCCAGCAGCTCTCGGACTAGCGGCCACACAGATACGCAGTATTTT.

The chain carries TRBV9 and TRBJ2-3, with 14 bases that match TRBD2. Germline lookup yields CDR1 SGDLS and CDR2 YYNGEE. The junction had 4 bases not matched to a gene; V was cut back by 4 bases and J by 3 bases. This CDR3 is built from 16 residues. CDR3 protein: CASSSRLAGGTDTQYF. The CDR3, as DNA: TGTGCCAGCAGCTCCAGACTAGCGGGGGGGACAGATACGCAGTATTTT.

The V and J genes are TRBV20-1 and TRBJ1-4; D is uncertain. V was cut by 7 bases and J by 6 bases, with 18 bases left in between. The CDR3 totals 14 residues. Germline V lookup: CDR1 DFQATT, CDR2 SNEGSKA (reference sequence). CDR3 sequence: CSGSDGISDEKLFF. The CDR3 coding sequence is TGCAGTGGCAGTGATGGGATTAGCGATGAAAAACTGTTTTTT.

The chain carries TRBV2 and TRBJ2-1; TRBD2 matches at 10 bases. Germline V gene lookup returns CDR1 SNHLY and CDR2 FYNNEI. The V gene end was trimmed by 7 bases and the J gene end by 5 bases; junction bases not matched to a gene: 5. The CDR3 loop spans 14 amino acids. This CDR3 reads CASNRAGGNNEQFF. CDR3 nucleotide sequence: TGTGCCAGCAACCGAGCGGGGGGGAACAATGAGCAGTTCTTC. Drawing the rest from reference TRBV2 and TRBJ2-1, the complete variable domain is EPEVTQTPSHQVTQMGQEVILRCVPISNHLYFYWYRQILGQKVEFLVSFYNNEISEKSEIFDDQFSVERPDGSNFTLKIRSTKLEDSAMYFCASNRAGGNNEQFFGPGTRLTVL.

The table lists this clone with a few counts. The chain couples TRBV5-1 to TRBJ1-3, with D unclear. Per the germline V gene, CDR1 is SGHRS and CDR2 is YFSETQ. The CDR3 sequence is 16 residues long. V was cut by 0 bases and J by 8 bases, with 18 bases left in between. The CDR3 here is CASSLDAGRFLDTIYF. DNA of the CDR3: TGCGCCAGCAGCTTGGATGCGGGCCGTTTCTTGGACACCATATATTTT. The complete variable domain, with remaining parts taken from reference TRBV5-1 and TRBJ1-3, reads KAGVTQTPRYLIKTRGQQVTLSCSPISGHRSVSWYQQTPGQGLQFLFEYFSETQRNKGNFPGRFSGRQFSNSRSEMNVSTLELGDSALYLCASSLDAGRFLDTIYFGEGSWLTVV.

In the case of this clone: In this CDR3 the conserved last residue, phenylalanine or tryptophan, is missing, so a read error is likely. The DNA is left out, because the CDR3 cannot be placed on it with certainty; the CDR3 is given as TCRdb lists it. The chain uses TRBV12-3 or TRBV12-4 and TRBJ1-2. The CDR3 comprises 9 residues, both ends counted. The CDR3 spells CANSGWGEL.

The V gene is TRBV9, the J gene TRBJ1-3; a weak D match, TRBD1 (5 bases). The CDR3 spans 15 residues. V lost 2 bases, J lost 0 bases, and 9 bases lay in between. Germline CDR1 is SGDLS and CDR2 is YYNGEE. CDR3 loop: CASSVLGHSGNTIYF. The CDR3 DNA reads as TGTGCCAGCAGCGTTTTGGGGCACTCTGGAAACACCATATATTTT. The entire variable domain, with the rest obtained from reference TRBV9 and TRBJ1-3, is as follows: DSGVTQTPKHLITATGQRVTLRCSPRSGDLSVYWYQQSLDQGLQFLIQYYNGEERAKGNILERFSAQQFPDLHSELNLSSLELGDSALYFCASSVLGHSGNTIYFGEGSWLTVV.

This rearrangement joins TRBV7-8 to TRBJ2-5; 8 bases fit TRBD2. The J segment lost 5 bases and the V segment lost 7 bases, leaving 15 bases of the junction unmatched. Germline V gene lookup returns CDR1 SGHVS and CDR2 FQNEAQ. There are 16 residues in the CDR3. The CDR3 loop reads CASTVSGDLGRETQYF. The CDR3 DNA follows: TGTGCCAGCACCGTTAGCGGGGACCTAGGGAGGGAGACCCAGTACTTC.

Notes on this clone: The sample holds other DNA sequences that translate to the same CDR3. The chain links TRBV6-1 to TRBJ2-7; TRBD2 might be the D (5 bases). V dropped 2 bases and J dropped 4 bases, with 6 bases sitting between them. Germline CDR1 and CDR2: MNHNS and SASEGT. There are 12 residues in the CDR3. The CDR3 DNA is TGTGCCAGCAGTGAACGGGGTTACGAGCAGTACGTC. Protein product: CASSERGYEQYV.

The V and J genes are TRBV5-1 and TRBJ2-1, with 9 bases lining up with TRBD1. The CDR3 extends over 17 amino acids. The junction had 11 bases not matched to a gene; V was cut back by 3 bases and J by 4 bases. Germline-derived CDR1 and CDR2 are SGHRS and YFSETQ. CDR3 protein: CASSWGQGGSLYNEQFF. The CDR3 bases are TGCGCCAGCAGCTGGGGACAGGGCGGTTCTTTATACAATGAGCAGTTCTTC.

The rearrangement joins TRBV11-2 to TRBJ1-1; 7 nucleotides line up with TRBD1. This CDR3 region has 14 residues. V trimming: 6 bases; J trimming: 4 bases; junction bases outside the gene matches: 8. Germline CDR1 and CDR2: SGHAT and FQNNGV. The CDR3 here is CASSVGGRGTEAFF. Written as DNA, the CDR3 is TGTGCCAGCAGTGTAGGGGGCCGAGGCACTGAAGCTTTCTTT.

The chain's CDR3 is CASSLGAAGGALIETQYF. In DNA form, the CDR3 reads TGTGCCAGCAGCTTAGGCGCGGCAGGGGGCGCGCTTATAGAGACCCAGTACTTC. This chain joins TRBV7-7 and TRBJ2-5; TRBD1 agrees at 8 bases. This CDR3 is 18 amino acids long. V gave up 1 base and J gave up 4 bases; unmatched junction bases: 14. Germline V gene sequence: CDR1 SSHAT, CDR2 FNYEAQ (reference sequence).

The chain recombines TRBV5-1 with TRBJ2-1; 9 bases align to TRBD1. The germline V gene has CDR1 SGHRS and CDR2 YFSETQ. The CDR3 runs to 15 residues. V shed 1 base and J 6 bases; nucleotides not matched to a gene: 5. As DNA, the CDR3 is TGCGCCAGCAGCTTGACAGGGGGCGTAGGCAATGAGCAGTTCTTC. It encodes CASSLTGGVGNEQFF. The full variable domain, rest sourced from reference TRBV5-1 and TRBJ2-1, is KAGVTQTPRYLIKTRGQQVTLSCSPISGHRSVSWYQQTPGQGLQFLFEYFSETQRNKGNFPGRFSGRQFSNSRSEMNVSTLELGDSALYLCASSLTGGVGNEQFFGPGTRLTVL.

The chain is built from TRBV6-5 and TRBJ1-1; weak D call: TRBD1 (6 bases). Germline CDR1 is MNHEY and CDR2 is SVGAGI. This CDR3 has 13 amino acids. Trimming stripped 4 bases from V and 7 bases from J, with 13 bases between. CDR3 in amino acids: CASSSLGGNEAFF. The CDR3 region has the DNA TGTGCCAGCAGTTCGTTAGGGGGAAATGAAGCTTTCTTT.

This chain connects TRBV5-1 to TRBJ2-1; D not certain. CDR1 is SGHRS, CDR2 YFSETQ, per germline. Trimming removed 5 bases at V and 2 bases at J, with 11 bases between. This CDR3 is 14 amino acids long. CDR3 sequence: CASRVSHPYNEQFF. CDR3 bases: TGCGCCAGCAGGGTTAGTCATCCCTACAATGAGCAGTTCTTC.

The J gene is TRBJ2-3, the V gene TRBV11-2; D unresolved. This CDR3 comprises 14 residues. CDR1 and CDR2 (germline): SGHAT, FQNNGV. V was trimmed by 7 bases and J by 2 bases, leaving 13 bases between them. CDR3 DNA: TGTGCCAGCACCCCTGGGCAGTACACAGATACGCAGTATTTT. It specifies CASTPGQYTDTQYF.